This TCR beta chain was documented in a study of blood T cell repertoires in COVID-19. About the study: T cells, B-cell-depleted T cells, or PBMCs supplied cDNA or gDNA.

Methods used by the authors: From reference gene primer amplification, estimates of nucleated cell counts were derived. Libraries were prepared by immunoSEQ multiplex PCR; TCRdb keeps only in-frame clonotypes and omits some of them. V, J and clone size reflect that table, while D and trimming were determined from the DNA. The sample records 150,000 to 200,000 clones, roughly 80% being singletons. This CDR3 has 15 amino acids. The germline gives CDR1 SGHTA, CDR2 FQGNSA. V lost 4 bases and J lost 5; bases outside the gene matches: 10. The origin of this receptor is a man aged 55 to 70 with active or convalescent COVID-19. The rearrangement links TRBV7-2 to TRBJ2-7; 8 nucleotides line up with TRBD2. Sequenced sample: peripheral blood. In nucleotides, the CDR3 is TGTGCCAGCAGCTCCCAGGGCGGGAGGACTCACGAGCAGTACTTC. Residues: CASSSQGGRTHEQYF.